A selection of T cell receptor beta chains follows, all from one sample in a study of blood T cell repertoires in COVID-19. Only in-frame clones appear in the TCRdb table, and some are missing; sequencing was by immunoSEQ multiplex PCR. This sample has over 200,000 clones, with roughly nine tenths found just once. Material for sequencing was peripheral blood. These receptors originate from a man in his sixties who had recovered from COVID-19. Both conserved end residues are part of each CDR3. The order of the fields is D gene, clone size, V gene, J gene, CDR3 protein, CDR3 DNA. The D gene is left open where the match is weak. Size values are once, few and many counts, or a class for expanded clones, and some rows have none.

D: NA
size: NA
V: TRBV4-2
J: TRBJ2-7
CDR3: CASSQERRQVPYEQYF
DNA: TGTGCCAGCAGCCAAGAGCGAAGGCAGGTTCCCTACGAGCAGTACTTC

D: NA
size: NA
V: TRBV27
J: TRBJ2-7
CDR3: CASSLSGQYEQYF
DNA: TGTGCCAGCAGTTTATCTGGACAGTACGAGCAGTACTTC

D: NA
size: NA
V: TRBV30
J: TRBJ2-7
CDR3: CAWTRSYEQYF
DNA: TGTGCCTGGACCCGGAGCTACGAGCAGTACTTC

D: NA
size: NA
V: TRBV7-2
J: TRBJ2-7
CDR3: CASAPLARTPSLFGQYF
DNA: TGTGCCAGCGCCCCCTTGGCGCGGACTCCCTCATTATTCGGGCAGTACTTC

D: NA
size: NA
V: TRBV15
J: TRBJ2-5
CDR3: CATSRDKTTRETQYF
DNA: TGTGCCACCAGCAGAGATAAAACTACGAGAGAGACCCAGTACTTC

D: TRBD2
size: NA
V: TRBV3-1/TRBV3-2
J: TRBJ2-5
CDR3: CASSHARTSIDQETQYF
DNA: TGTGCCAGCAGCCACGCTCGGACTAGCATAGATCAAGAGACCCAGTACTTC

D: NA
size: NA
V: TRBV6-1
J: TRBJ1-6
CDR3: CASSESHHNSPLHF
DNA: TGTGCCAGCAGTGAAAGCCACCATAATTCACCCCTCCACTTT

D: NA
size: once
V: TRBV14
J: TRBJ2-1
CDR3: CASSQVMGFEQFF
DNA: TGTGCCAGCAGCCAAGTAATGGGCTTTGAGCAGTTCTTC

D: TRBD1
size: once
V: TRBV11-2
J: TRBJ2-5
CDR3: CASSTINRGTQYF
DNA: TGTGCCAGCAGCACCATCAACAGGGGGACCCAGTACTTC

D: TRBD2
size: once
V: TRBV7-3
J: TRBJ2-3
CDR3: CASSLRGGRVTDTQYF
DNA: TGTGCCAGCAGCTTACGGGGGGGCCGCGTCACAGATACGCAGTATTTT

D: TRBD2
size: NA
V: TRBV13
J: TRBJ2-2
CDR3: CASSRGLAATGELFF
DNA: TGTGCCAGCAGCCGCGGACTAGCGGCCACCGGGGAGCTGTTTTTT

D: NA
size: NA
V: TRBV23-1
J: TRBJ1-5
CDR3: CASRTRGGQPQHF
DNA: TGCGCCAGCAGGACCAGGGGTGGGCAGCCCCAGCATTTT

D: NA
size: NA
V: TRBV12-3/TRBV12-4
J: TRBJ1-1
CDR3: CATREFRTEAFF
DNA: TGTGCCACCCGAGAGTTTCGCACTGAAGCTTTCTTT

D: TRBD1
size: NA
V: TRBV12-3/TRBV12-4
J: TRBJ1-4
CDR3: CASSARGREKLFF
DNA: TGTGCCAGCAGTGCTAGGGGGCGTGAAAAACTGTTTTTT

D: NA
size: NA
V: TRBV19
J: TRBJ1-6
CDR3: CASSIAAGTNSPLHF
DNA: TGTGCCAGTAGTATAGCGGCAGGAACCAATTCACCCCTCCACTTT

D: NA
size: once
V: TRBV24-1
J: TRBJ2-7
CDR3: CATSEGGLPSSYEQYF
DNA: TGTGCCACCAGTGAGGGGGGACTTCCCAGCTCCTACGAGCAGTACTTC

D: NA
size: NA
V: TRBV19
J: TRBJ1-5
CDR3: CASSLQFNQPQHF
DNA: TGTGCCAGTAGTCTACAGTTCAATCAGCCCCAGCATTTT

D: TRBD2
size: NA
V: TRBV7-3
J: TRBJ2-5
CDR3: CASSLLGGASKETQYF
DNA: TGTGCCAGCAGCTTACTCGGGGGGGCCTCCAAGGAGACCCAGTACTTC

D: TRBD2
size: NA
V: TRBV7-3
J: TRBJ2-1
CDR3: CASGLIAGGRNEQFF
DNA: TGTGCCAGCGGACTAATAGCGGGGGGGAGAAATGAGCAGTTCTTC

D: NA
size: NA
V: TRBV9
J: TRBJ1-6
CDR3: CASSVLGVNSPLHF
DNA: TGTGCCAGCAGCGTATTAGGGGTTAATTCACCCCTCCACTTT

D: NA
size: NA
V: TRBV6-2/TRBV6-3
J: TRBJ1-3
CDR3: CASSYGTYSGNTIYF
DNA: TGTGCCAGCAGTTACGGTACCTACTCTGGAAACACCATATATTTT

D: TRBD2
size: NA
V: TRBV7-7
J: TRBJ2-3
CDR3: CASSRTSLDTQYF
DNA: TGTGCCAGCAGCCGGACTAGCTTAGATACGCAGTATTTT

D: TRBD1
size: NA
V: TRBV5-1
J: TRBJ1-2
CDR3: CASSQDRGYGYTF
DNA: TGCGCCAGCAGCCAAGACAGGGGCTATGGCTACACCTTC

D: NA
size: NA
V: TRBV4-2
J: TRBJ1-3
CDR3: CASSQGVWATSGNTIYF
DNA: TGTGCCAGCAGCCAAGGGGTATGGGCAACCTCTGGAAACACCATATATTTT

D: TRBD1
size: NA
V: TRBV7-8
J: TRBJ1-6
CDR3: CASSLGDRGAPLHF
DNA: TGTGCCAGCAGCTTAGGGGACAGGGGAGCACCCCTCCACTTT

D: NA
size: once
V: TRBV30
J: TRBJ1-2
CDR3: CAWSDTGYGYTF
DNA: TGTGCCTGGAGTGACACAGGCTATGGCTACACCTTC

D: NA
size: NA
V: TRBV6-2/TRBV6-3
J: TRBJ2-3
CDR3: CASSRSGGTDTQYF
DNA: TGTGCCAGCAGTCGCTCCGGGGGCACAGATACGCAGTATTTT

D: TRBD1
size: NA
V: TRBV11-3
J: TRBJ2-7
CDR3: CASSRQGDYEQYF
DNA: TGTGCCAGCAGCCGACAGGGGGACTACGAGCAGTACTTC

D: TRBD2
size: NA
V: TRBV7-9
J: TRBJ2-1
CDR3: CASSTTSGGHNEQFF
DNA: TGTGCCAGCAGCACCACTAGCGGGGGCCACAATGAGCAGTTCTTC

D: TRBD1
size: NA
V: TRBV3-1/TRBV3-2
J: TRBJ2-7
CDR3: CASSRGQVPEQYF
DNA: TGTGCCAGCAGCCGTGGACAGGTTCCCGAGCAGTACTTC

D: NA
size: NA
V: TRBV6-5
J: TRBJ2-7
CDR3: CASSFSPLSYEQYF
DNA: TGTGCCAGCAGTTTTTCTCCGTTATCCTACGAGCAGTACTTC

D: NA
size: NA
V: TRBV5-1
J: TRBJ1-2
CDR3: CASSLRGIVTDGYTF
DNA: TGCGCCAGCAGCTTGAGGGGGATTGTTACGGATGGCTACACCTTC

D: TRBD1
size: NA
V: TRBV7-2
J: TRBJ1-3
CDR3: CASSPRQGSSGNTIYF
DNA: TGTGCCAGCAGCCCGAGACAGGGATCGTCTGGAAACACCATATATTTT

D: TRBD2
size: NA
V: TRBV18
J: TRBJ2-5
CDR3: CASSPPGLAGGRQETQYF
DNA: TGTGCCAGCTCACCGCCGGGACTAGCGGGGGGGAGGCAAGAGACCCAGTACTTC

D: TRBD1
size: NA
V: TRBV11-2
J: TRBJ2-1
CDR3: CASSLMTGTGELEQFF
DNA: TGTGCCAGCAGCTTAATGACCGGGACAGGGGAACTCGAGCAGTTCTTC

D: TRBD2
size: NA
V: TRBV7-9
J: TRBJ2-3
CDR3: CASSARLIAGGTDTQYF
DNA: TGTGCCAGCAGCGCCAGACTAATAGCGGGGGGTACAGATACGCAGTATTTT

D: NA
size: NA
V: TRBV6-5
J: TRBJ1-5
CDR3: CASSYSRIHQPQHF
DNA: TGTGCCAGCAGTTACTCGAGAATCCATCAGCCCCAGCATTTT

D: NA
size: NA
V: TRBV5-1
J: TRBJ2-4
CDR3: CASSITDRSFLKGDIQYF
DNA: TGCGCCAGCAGCATCACAGACAGGAGCTTTTTAAAGGGTGACATTCAGTACTTC

D: NA
size: NA
V: TRBV5-6
J: TRBJ2-7
CDR3: CASRLRGHEQYF
DNA: TGTGCCAGCAGGCTCAGGGGACACGAGCAGTACTTC

D: TRBD1
size: NA
V: TRBV5-6
J: TRBJ2-2
CDR3: CASSQRALDRGNTGELFF
DNA: TGTGCCAGCAGCCAACGGGCCCTAGACAGGGGGAACACCGGGGAGCTGTTTTTT

D: TRBD1
size: NA
V: TRBV6-5
J: TRBJ1-1
CDR3: CASSYGRGKSTGGAFF
DNA: TGTGCCAGCAGTTACGGCAGGGGAAAATCTACAGGGGGAGCTTTCTTT

D: NA
size: NA
V: TRBV7-9
J: TRBJ1-4
CDR3: CASSLGTAPNEKLFF
DNA: TGTGCCAGCAGCTTAGGGACAGCTCCAAATGAAAAACTGTTTTTT

D: NA
size: NA
V: TRBV7-6
J: TRBJ1-5
CDR3: CASSSTGGQPQHF
DNA: TGTGCCAGCAGCTCCACGGGGGGTCAGCCCCAGCATTTT